This T cell receptor beta chain was retrieved from a study (dated by TCRdb to between 2015 and 2016). In the study overall: The study tested whether tumor-infiltrating Tregs in breast cancer are recruited from blood Tregs or converted in situ from other CD4+ T cell subsets. On the study overall, not on this receptor specifically: Validation in the larger cohort was restricted to a single TCR beta V-J rearrangement rather than whole repertoires. The TCR gene usage of tumor memory CD4+ T cells clustered together with blood and lymph node memory CD4+ cells and with lymph node naive CD4+ cells. Tumor-infiltrating Treg TCR alpha and beta sequences overlapped most with tumor naive CD4+ T cells, then with blood naive CD4+ T cells.

The germline V gene sets CDR1 to SGHTA and CDR2 to FQGNSA. V was cut back by 5 bases and J by 8 bases, leaving a gap of 13 bases between them. Reading from cysteine to phenylalanine, the CDR3 counts 13 amino acids. Of the read, only the CDR3 DNA is kept; its 39 bases are in frame from base 1. Full-length TCR variable regions were amplified by 5' RACE PCR using constant-region reverse primers, and then by semi-nested PCR using Nested Universal Primer A. The ReliaPrep RNA Cell Miniprep System was used to extract total RNA, which was then reverse transcribed into 5'RACE-ready cDNA with the SMARTer RACE 5'/3' Kit. An Illumina MiSeq was used to sequence the full-length TCR alpha and beta libraries, which had been barcoded with multiplex adaptors. As for how the authors treated the data: Sequencing data were pooled across the five patients for each of nine subset-tissue groups and compared by unsupervised clustering of TCR gene usage. Repertoire similarity was calculated with the Morisita-Horn index, weighting shared sequences by their contribution to each repertoire. The raw public data were reprocessed by TCRdb itself: fastp quality trimming at Q25, MiXCR clonotype calling, in-frame beta chains only. Entries that share a CDR3 protein sequence are merged under the most common genes and DNA. For this entry, the V and J calls and clone size follow TCRdb and not the study's own pipeline. Across this sample there are approximately 37,000 distinct CDR3 sequences, with under 20% seen only once. Roughly 2.8% of the sample is taken by the ten largest.

The sample holds a few counts of this clonotype. What antigen it recognizes has not been identified. No base-level quality is on record; no much larger clone is a single base apart. To purify naive CD4+ T cells, the Miltenyi Naive CD4+ T Cell Isolation kit was used, and CD25 microbeads served to deplete Tregs. Tregs, naive and memory CD4+ T cells from tumor, blood and ipsilateral draining lymph nodes of five breast cancer patients underwent full-length TCR alpha and beta sequencing. Tumor tissue and lymph nodes obtained from ipsilateral axillary dissection were perfused with PBS, minced and then digested with collagenase I and hyaluronidase. Ficoll density gradient centrifugation was used to isolate mononuclear cells from either lymph nodes or 50 ml of peripheral blood. A purity exceeding 90% was confirmed by FACS for the sorted cell populations.

The clonotype comes from a female donor with breast cancer. The sequence joins TRBV7-2 to TRBJ2-1, with a tentative D gene TRBD2 over 5 matching bases. The sequencing input was naive CD4+ T cells sorted from a lymph node. What this sample's cell subset or site label stands for: naive CD4+ T cells, CD4+CD45RA+CD25-. The sequenced DNA is TGTGCCAGCAGCGTAGGAGTGAGGGATGAGCAGTTCTTC. This sequence encodes CASSVGVRDEQFF.